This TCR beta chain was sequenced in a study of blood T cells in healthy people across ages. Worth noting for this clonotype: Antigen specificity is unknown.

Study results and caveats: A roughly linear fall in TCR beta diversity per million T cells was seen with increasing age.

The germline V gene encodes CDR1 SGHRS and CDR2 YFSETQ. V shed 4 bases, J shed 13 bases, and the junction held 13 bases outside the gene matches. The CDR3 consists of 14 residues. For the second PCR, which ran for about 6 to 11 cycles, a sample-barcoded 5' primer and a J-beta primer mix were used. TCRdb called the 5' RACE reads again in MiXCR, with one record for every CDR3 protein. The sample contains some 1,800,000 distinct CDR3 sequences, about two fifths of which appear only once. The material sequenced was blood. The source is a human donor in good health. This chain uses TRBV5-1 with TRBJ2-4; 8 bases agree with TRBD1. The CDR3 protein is CASSPGQGVGEQYF. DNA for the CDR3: TGCGCCAGCAGCCCCGGACAGGGCGTGGGGGAGCAGTACTTC.